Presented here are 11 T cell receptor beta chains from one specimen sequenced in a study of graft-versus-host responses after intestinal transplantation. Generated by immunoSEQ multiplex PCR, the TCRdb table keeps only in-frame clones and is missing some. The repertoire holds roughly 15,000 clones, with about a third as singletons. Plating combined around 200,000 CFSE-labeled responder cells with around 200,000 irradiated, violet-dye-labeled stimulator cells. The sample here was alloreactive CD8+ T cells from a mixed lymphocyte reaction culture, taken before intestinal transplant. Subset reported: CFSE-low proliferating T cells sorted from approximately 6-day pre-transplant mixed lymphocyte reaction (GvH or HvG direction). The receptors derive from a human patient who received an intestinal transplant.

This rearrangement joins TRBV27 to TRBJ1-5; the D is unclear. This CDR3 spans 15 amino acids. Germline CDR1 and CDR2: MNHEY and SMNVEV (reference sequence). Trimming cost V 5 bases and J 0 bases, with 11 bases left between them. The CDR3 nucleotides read TGTGCCAGCAGTGATGGACGGTATAGCAATCAGCCCCAGCATTTT. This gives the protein CASSDGRYSNQPQHF.

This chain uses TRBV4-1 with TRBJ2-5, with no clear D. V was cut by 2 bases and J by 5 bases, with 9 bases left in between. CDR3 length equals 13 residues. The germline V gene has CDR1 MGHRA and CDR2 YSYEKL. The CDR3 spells CASSQHQRETQYF. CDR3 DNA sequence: TGCGCCAGCAGCCAACATCAAAGGGAGACCCAGTACTTC.

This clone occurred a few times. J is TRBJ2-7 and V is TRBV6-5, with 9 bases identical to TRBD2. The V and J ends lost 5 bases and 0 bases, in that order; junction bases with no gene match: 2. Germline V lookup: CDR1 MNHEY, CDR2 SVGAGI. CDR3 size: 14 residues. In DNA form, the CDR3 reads TGTGCCAGCAGTGTAGCGGGGGCCTCCTACGAGCAGTACTTC. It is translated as CASSVAGASYEQYF.

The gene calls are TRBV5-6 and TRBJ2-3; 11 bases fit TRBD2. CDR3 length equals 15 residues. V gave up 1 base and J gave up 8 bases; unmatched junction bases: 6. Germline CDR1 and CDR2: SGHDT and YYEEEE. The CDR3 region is CASSLLGTSGPTQYF. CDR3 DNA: TGTGCCAGCAGCTTGCTAGGGACTAGCGGCCCTACGCAGTATTTT.

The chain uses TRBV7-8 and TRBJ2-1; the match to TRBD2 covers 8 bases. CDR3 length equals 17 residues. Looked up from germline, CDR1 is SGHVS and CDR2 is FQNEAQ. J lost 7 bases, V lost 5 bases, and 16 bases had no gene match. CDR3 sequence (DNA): TGTGCCAGCAGCCCCCCGTCCGGGGGGGCCGGCGGGAATGAGCAGTTCTTC. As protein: CASSPPSGGAGGNEQFF.

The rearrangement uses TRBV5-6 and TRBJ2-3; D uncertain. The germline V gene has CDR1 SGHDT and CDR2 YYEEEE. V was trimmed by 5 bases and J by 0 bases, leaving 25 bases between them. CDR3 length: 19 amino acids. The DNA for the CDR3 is TGTGCCAGCAGACATGACAACAAGAATCCACTAACTAGCACAGATACGCAGTATTTT. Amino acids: CASRHDNKNPLTSTDTQYF.

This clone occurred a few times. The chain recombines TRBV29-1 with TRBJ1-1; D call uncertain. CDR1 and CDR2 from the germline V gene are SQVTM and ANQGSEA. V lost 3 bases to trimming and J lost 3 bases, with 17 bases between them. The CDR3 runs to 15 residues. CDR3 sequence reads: CSVETQEAPYTEAFF. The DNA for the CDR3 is TGCAGCGTTGAGACTCAGGAGGCCCCTTACACTGAAGCTTTCTTT.

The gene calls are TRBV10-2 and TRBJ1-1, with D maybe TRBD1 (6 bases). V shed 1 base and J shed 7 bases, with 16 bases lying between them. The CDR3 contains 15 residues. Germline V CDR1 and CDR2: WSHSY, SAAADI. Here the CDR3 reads CASSEYYGGGSEAFF. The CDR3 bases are TGCGCCAGCAGTGAGTATTATGGAGGGGGGAGTGAAGCTTTCTTT.

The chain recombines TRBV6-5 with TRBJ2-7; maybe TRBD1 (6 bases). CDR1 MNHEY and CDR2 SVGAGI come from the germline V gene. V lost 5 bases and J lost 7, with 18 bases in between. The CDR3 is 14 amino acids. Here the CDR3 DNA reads TGTGCCAGCAGTGACCCCGGGACACGAGGGGAGCAGTACTTC. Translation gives CASSDPGTRGEQYF.

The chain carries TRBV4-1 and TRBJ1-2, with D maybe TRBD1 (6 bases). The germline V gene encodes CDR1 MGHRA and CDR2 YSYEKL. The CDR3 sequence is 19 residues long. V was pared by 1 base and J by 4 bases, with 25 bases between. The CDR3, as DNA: TGCGCCAGCAGCCAAGGGCGGGGGGTTGGGGGGGCAGTAGTCTATGGCTACACCTTC. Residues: CASSQGRGVGGAVVYGYTF.

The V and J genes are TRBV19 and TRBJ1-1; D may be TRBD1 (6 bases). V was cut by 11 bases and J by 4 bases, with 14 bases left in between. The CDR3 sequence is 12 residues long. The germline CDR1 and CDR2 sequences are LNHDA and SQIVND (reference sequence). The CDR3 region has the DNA TGTGCCTCTAATGAGGGGGGCACTGAAGCTTTCTTT. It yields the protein CASNEGGTEAFF. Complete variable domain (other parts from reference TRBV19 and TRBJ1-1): DGGITQSPKYLFRKEGQNVTLSCEQNLNHDAMYWYRQDPGQGLRLIYYSQIVNDFQKGDIAEGYSVSREKKESFPLTVTSAQKNPTAFYLCASNEGGTEAFFGQGTRLTVV.